The entry below describes one TCR beta chain. No antigen is known for it. The trim removed 6 bases at V and 5 bases at J, leaving 10 bases unmatched. The CDR3 loop spans 15 amino acids. Germline CDR1 and CDR2: MDHEN and SYDVKM. The sample originates from a study of tumor-infiltrating lymphocytes in primary liver carcinoma. Both blood RNA, taken from unsorted whole blood, and germline DNA were extracted. Study results and caveats: Tumor-adjacent and tumor-blood pairs shared less of their repertoires than tumor region pairs shared. CD4+ and CD8+ repertoires could not be compared in these unsorted bulk samples.

TCR beta cDNA came from about 0.45 ug total RNA, primed with a constant-region primer. Nested multiplex PCR, run for three rounds with slightly modified ARM-PCR, yielded TCR beta libraries. The first two PCR rounds used TRBV1-TRBV30 primers with a Cbeta primer, roughly 10 cycles each. TCRdb processed the multiplex PCR reads anew with MiXCR; each CDR3 protein has one entry. Here the sample spans fewer than 400,000 distinct CDR3 sequences, around three fifths being singletons. This chain links TRBV28 with TRBJ2-7; 10 bases are a match to TRBD1. This receptor was identified in a man aged 35 to 55 with primary liver carcinoma and hepatitis B virus infection. The source material was peripheral blood. The chain's CDR3 is CASSLPGQGSHEQYF. CDR3 coding DNA: TGTGCCAGCAGCCTACCGGGACAGGGGTCCCACGAGCAGTACTTC.